The 10 T cell receptor beta chains reported below all come from one sample, sequenced in a study of shared clonotypes between healthy human individuals. CD8 cells classed as naive were CD45RO-negative and positively selected for CCR7, excluding terminally differentiated effector memory CD45RA+ cells. The protocol was immunoSEQ multiplex PCR, while the TCRdb copy is restricted to in-frame clones and leaves out a portion. The table includes about 680,000 clones, around 92% detected once. Material: naive CD8+ T cells sorted from blood. These receptors came from a man aged 25 to 45 in good health.

The chain joins TRBV4-3 to TRBJ2-1, with 7 positions matching TRBD1. Losses at the gene ends were 0 bases for V and 3 bases for J; bases not matched to a gene: 14. CDR3 length: 19 amino acids. The V gene's germline CDR1 is LGHNA and CDR2 YSLEER. CDR3 DNA: TGCGCCAGCAGCCAAGATCACGGGACAGTTAGAAAATTCTACAATGAGCAGTTCTTC. The encoded protein is CASSQDHGTVRKFYNEQFF.

The chain uses TRBV5-5 and TRBJ1-5, with TRBD1 matching over 9 bases. This CDR3 is 14 amino acids long. Germline V gene lookup returns CDR1 SGHKS and CDR2 YYEKEE (reference sequence). Trimming took 4 bases from V and 7 from J; bases not matched to a gene: 6. The CDR3 bases are TGTGCCAGCAGCCCGGGACAGGGAGGGCAGCCCCAGCATTTT. It encodes CASSPGQGGQPQHF. Full variable domain (remainder filled in from reference TRBV5-5 and TRBJ1-5): DAGVTQSPTHLIKTRGQQVTLRCSPISGHKSVSWYQQVLGQGPQFIFQYYEKEERGRGNFPDRFSARQFPNYSSELNVNALLLGDSALYLCASSPGQGGQPQHFGDGTRLSIL.

The chain combines TRBV5-1 with TRBJ2-7; D might be TRBD1 (6 bases). Per the germline V gene, CDR1 is SGHRS and CDR2 is YFSETQ. The CDR3 runs to 14 residues. V lost 4 bases to trimming and J lost 5 bases, with 16 bases between them. CDR3 DNA: TGCGCCAGCAGCACGACCGGGACAATCAACGAGCAGTACTTC. Residues: CASSTTGTINEQYF.

The chain joins TRBV4-1 to TRBJ2-3, with TRBD2 matching over 7 bases. Trimming took 1 base from V and 0 from J; bases not matched to a gene: 4. The germline CDR1 and CDR2 sequences are MGHRA and YSYEKL. This CDR3 comprises 16 residues. CDR3 amino acids: CASSQVAGLSTDTQYF. In nucleotides, the CDR3 is TGCGCCAGCAGCCAAGTAGCGGGTCTTAGCACAGATACGCAGTATTTT.

This clone appeared a few times. The J gene is TRBJ1-5, the V gene TRBV5-5, with D unclear. This CDR3 contains 15 residues. Germline V lookup: CDR1 SGHKS, CDR2 YYEKEE (reference sequence). The ends were cut back, 1 base at V and 7 bases at J, with 15 bases in the middle. Here the CDR3 DNA reads TGTGCCAGCAGCTTGTGGGTACAGACGGGGCAGCCCCAGCATTTT. Protein product: CASSLWVQTGQPQHF.

This chain joins TRBV29-1 and TRBJ2-7, with 8 bases matching TRBD2. Germline lookup yields CDR1 SQVTM and CDR2 ANQGSEA. J was trimmed by 2 bases and V by 6 bases; bases with no gene match: 6. The CDR3 covers 13 residues. The CDR3 DNA reads as TGCAGCGTGGGGGGGACTAGACCCTACGAGCAGTACTTC. It translates to CSVGGTRPYEQYF.

This chain connects TRBV5-4 to TRBJ2-3; D remains ambiguous. V was trimmed by 4 bases and J by 6 bases, leaving 9 bases between them. Germline CDR1 reads SGHNT; CDR2 reads YYREEE (reference sequence). CDR3 length: 12 amino acids. The CDR3 DNA reads TGTGCCAGCAGCATACCCCCCGATACGCAGTATTTT. Translating it yields CASSIPPDTQYF.

The DNA of the CDR3 is TGTGCCAGCAGTGTTGTTCAGAACACTGAAGCTTTCTTT. Protein: CASSVVQNTEAFF. V and J are TRBV2 and TRBJ1-1; D gene uncertain. Germline CDR1 reads SNHLY; CDR2 reads FYNNEI. Trimming stripped 4 bases from V and 1 base from J, with 7 bases between. This CDR3 has 13 residues. The variable domain in full, completed from reference TRBV2 and TRBJ1-1, reads EPEVTQTPSHQVTQMGQEVILRCVPISNHLYFYWYRQILGQKVEFLVSFYNNEISEKSEIFDDQFSVERPDGSNFTLKIRSTKLEDSAMYFCASSVVQNTEAFFGQGTRLTVV.

The rearrangement links TRBV27 to TRBJ2-7; D possibly uses TRBD1 or TRBD2 (5 bases each). Germline lookup yields CDR1 MNHEY and CDR2 SMNVEV (reference sequence). The CDR3 consists of 14 residues. V lost 5 bases and J lost 1, with 12 bases in between. The CDR3 loop is CASSLAGLSYEQYF. Written as DNA, the CDR3 is TGTGCCAGCAGTCTAGCAGGGCTTTCCTACGAGCAGTACTTC.

The rearrangement joins TRBV27 to TRBJ2-1; D is undetermined. Germline V lookup: CDR1 MNHEY, CDR2 SMNVEV (reference sequence). The CDR3 covers 12 residues. V lost 2 bases and J lost 8, with 7 bases in between. The CDR3 nucleotides read TGTGCCAGCAGTTTACCGCCCCATGAGCAGTTCTTC. Its translation is CASSLPPHEQFF.